The next 25 T cell receptor beta chains were all read from a single sample in a study of CD8 T cells in Susac syndrome. With random hexamers, 0.5 to 1 ug RNA was reverse transcribed. From the immunoSEQ multiplex PCR reads, TCRdb called clonotypes with MiXCR, one entry per CDR3 protein. The sample includes hundreds of thousands of distinct CDR3 sequences, about 88% of them seen just once. Sequenced material: CD8+ T cells from PBMCs. The receptors originated from a human donor with multiple sclerosis.

Only a few counts were recorded for this clonotype. The V gene is TRBV4-3, the J gene TRBJ2-7; TRBD2 might be the D (6 bases). The CDR3 is made up of 14 amino acids. CDR1 is LGHNA and CDR2 is YSLEER in the germline V gene. The V end was cut by 1 base, the J end by 8 bases, with 15 bases between. DNA of the CDR3: TGCGCCAGCAGCCAAGCACTAGCCAAAATCAAGCAGTACTTC. It is translated as CASSQALAKIKQYF.

This clonotype was counted a single time. Here the CDR3 DNA reads TGTGCCAGTAGTATCGGCAGGGGGAACGTCGAGCAGTACTTC. Protein: CASSIGRGNVEQYF. The chain joins TRBV19 to TRBJ2-7; 7 nucleotides align to TRBD1. Germline V CDR1 and CDR2: LNHDA, SQIVND (reference sequence). The ends lost 3 bases at V and 6 bases at J; junction bases unmatched: 8. CDR3 length: 14 residues.

The rearrangement links TRBV27 to TRBJ2-5; tentatively, D is TRBD1 or TRBD2 (7 bases each). This CDR3 contains 15 residues. Trimming shortened V by 5 bases and J by 1 base, and 14 bases separated the two germline ends. Germline assignment: CDR1 MNHEY and CDR2 SMNVEV (reference sequence). The CDR3 DNA sequence: TGTGCCAGCAGTCCATTCAGGGGGGGCCAAGAGACCCAGTACTTC. Translated, it gives CASSPFRGGQETQYF.

V usage is TRBV29-1 and J usage is TRBJ1-1; unclear D gene. CDR1 is SQVTM and CDR2 is ANQGSEA in the germline V gene. This CDR3 spans 10 amino acids. V shed 7 bases and J shed 5 bases, with 8 bases lying between them. The CDR3 coding sequence is TGCAGCGGAAGAGGGACTGAAGCTTTCTTT. The encoded protein is CSGRGTEAFF.

The rearrangement links TRBV19 to TRBJ2-1, with 11 nucleotides matching TRBD1. Germline V gene data show CDR1 as LNHDA and CDR2 as SQIVND (reference sequence). Unmatched junction bases numbered 6, after V lost 5 bases and J lost 6 bases. CDR3 length: 15 residues. CDR3 protein: CASSSRDRGVNEQFF. The CDR3 bases are TGTGCCAGTAGTTCCCGGGACAGGGGGGTCAATGAGCAGTTCTTC.

V and J are TRBV6-2 or TRBV6-3 and TRBJ1-2, with 8 bases that match TRBD1. The CDR3 is 14 amino acids. Germline V gene sequence: CDR1 MNHEY, CDR2 SVGEGT. Unmatched junction bases numbered 7, after V lost 2 bases and J lost 8 bases. The CDR3 sequence is CASSYQGQGWGYTF. The CDR3 bases are TGTGCCAGCAGTTACCAAGGACAGGGATGGGGCTACACCTTC.

The chain is built from TRBV14 and TRBJ1-1; TRBD1 might be the D (5 bases). V was clipped by 3 bases and J by 2 bases, with 10 bases between them. The CDR3 extends over 14 amino acids. From germline, CDR1 is SGHDN and CDR2 FVKESK. This CDR3 is CASSQGGFNTEAFF. DNA for the CDR3: TGTGCCAGCAGCCAGGGGGGATTTAACACTGAAGCTTTCTTT.

On this clonotype: The germline gene is not matched at one end of the junction; a read error may be the cause. The chain joins TRBV7-7 to TRBJ2-7; maybe TRBD1 (5 bases). The CDR3 loop spans 16 amino acids. Germline V gene lookup returns CDR1 SSHAT and CDR2 FNYEAQ (reference sequence). The CDR3 DNA is TGTGCTAGCAGCTTAGGGGAACCCCTGGGCGGCTACGAGCAGTACTTC. Amino acids: CASSLGEPLGGYEQYF. The complete variable domain, with remaining parts taken from reference TRBV7-7 and TRBJ2-7, reads GAGVSQSPRYKVTKRGQDVTLRCDPISSHATLYWYQQALGQGPEFLTYFNYEAQPDKSGLPSDRFSAERPEGSISTLTIQRTEQRDSAMYRCASSLGEPLGGYEQYFGPGTRLTVT.

This sequence joins TRBV18 and TRBJ1-1; D gene ambiguous. Trimming removed 6 bases at V and 0 bases at J, with 11 bases between. The CDR3 has 14 amino acids. Germline values: CDR1 KGHSH, CDR2 LQKENI. CDR3 coding DNA: TGTGCCAGCTCCCCCGGACCCCTGAACACTGAAGCTTTCTTT. Its translation is CASSPGPLNTEAFF. The full variable domain, its missing parts supplied by reference TRBV18 and TRBJ1-1, is NAGVMQNPRHLVRRRGQEARLRCSPMKGHSHVYWYRQLPEEGLKFMVYLQKENIIDESGMPKERFSAEFPKEGPSILRIQQVVRGDSAAYFCASSPGPLNTEAFFGQGTRLTVV.

J is TRBJ1-2 and V is TRBV7-2; D might be TRBD1 (5 bases). The V gene lost 2 bases and the J gene lost 4 bases, with 11 bases spanning the gap. CDR1 and CDR2 from the germline V gene are SGHTA and FQGNSA. The CDR3 contains 14 residues. CDR3 bases: TGTGCCAGCAGCTTACTCCAGGGAGCCTATGGCTACACCTTC. Residues: CASSLLQGAYGYTF. Using reference TRBV7-2 and TRBJ1-2 for the parts outside the CDR3, the full variable domain is GAGVSQSPSNKVTEKGKDVELRCDPISGHTALYWYRQSLGQGLEFLIYFQGNSAPDKSGLPSDRFSAERTGGSVSTLTIQRTQQEDSAVYLCASSLLQGAYGYTFGSGTRLTVV.

The chain couples TRBV28 to TRBJ2-2, with D possibly being TRBD1 (5 bases). CDR1 is MDHEN, CDR2 SYDVKM, per germline. The CDR3 has 14 residues. With 9 bases removed from V and 2 bases from J, the gap between germline ends came to 13 bases. This chain's CDR3 is CASSLWGNTGELFF. DNA for the CDR3: TGTGCCAGTTCTCTCTGGGGCAACACCGGGGAGCTGTTTTTT.

This clonotype was recorded a few times. The chain recombines TRBV9 with TRBJ2-7; either TRBD1 or TRBD2 may supply D (5 bases each). This CDR3 is built from 14 residues. Looked up from germline, CDR1 is SGDLS and CDR2 is YYNGEE. V gave up 3 bases and J gave up 7 bases, with 17 bases separating them. CDR3 protein: CASSAGTQDGEQYF. The CDR3 DNA reads as TGTGCCAGCAGCGCTGGGACCCAGGATGGGGAGCAGTACTTC.

The J gene is TRBJ2-5, the V gene TRBV28, with 16 bases identical to TRBD2. The CDR3 length is 17 residues. Germline V gives CDR1 MDHEN, CDR2 SYDVKM. J gave up 2 bases and V 7 bases, and 7 bases lay outside the gene matches. The DNA for the CDR3 is TGTGCCAGCACCACCGGGACTAGCGGGGGGGGACAAGAGACCCAGTACTTC. Its translation is CASTTGTSGGGQETQYF.

The chain links TRBV25-1 to TRBJ2-2, with D possibly being TRBD1 (6 bases). CDR3 length: 19 residues. Germline V gene data show CDR1 as MGHDK and CDR2 as SYGVNS. V was cut by 6 bases and J by 0 bases, with 23 bases left in between. The CDR3 nucleotides are TGTGCCAGCAGCCCCAAGGGGGTAAGGGGGAAGCCGAACACCGGGGAGCTGTTTTTT. This translates into CASSPKGVRGKPNTGELFF.

This clonotype was seen a handful of times. The J gene is TRBJ2-1, the V gene TRBV6-1; 8 nucleotides align to TRBD1. Germline V gene data show CDR1 as MNHNS and CDR2 as SASEGT. This CDR3 region has 13 residues. Trimming removed 10 bases from V and 4 bases from J; junction bases left unmatched: 6. The CDR3 reads CATSGQDYNEQFF. The DNA of the CDR3 is TGTGCCACCTCGGGACAGGATTACAATGAGCAGTTCTTC.

This chain connects TRBV4-3 to TRBJ2-1; the D is unclear. The CDR3 has 16 amino acids. Trimming pared 0 bases from V and 7 bases from J, leaving 16 bases between. CDR1 is LGHNA and CDR2 is YSLEER in the germline V gene. CDR3 sequence: CASSQEPATVVNEQFF. The CDR3 bases are TGCGCCAGCAGCCAAGAACCGGCCACGGTGGTAAATGAGCAGTTCTTC.

This chain connects TRBV7-9 to TRBJ2-3; D not resolved. The V gene lost 2 bases and the J gene lost 2 bases, with 8 bases spanning the gap. The CDR3 covers 14 residues. Germline V gives CDR1 SEHNR, CDR2 FQNEAQ (reference sequence). The CDR3 bases are TGTGCCAGCAGCTTACCGCCTTTCACAGATACGCAGTATTTT. As protein: CASSLPPFTDTQYF.

V usage is TRBV29-1 and J usage is TRBJ2-7; D is uncertain. Germline loops: CDR1 SQVTM, CDR2 ANQGSEA. Trimming shortened V by 5 bases and J by 2 bases, and 16 bases separated the two germline ends. This CDR3 comprises 14 residues. The CDR3 sequence is CSVLYSGLTYEQYF. The CDR3 DNA follows: TGCAGCGTTCTATACTCGGGCCTAACCTACGAGCAGTACTTC.

V usage is TRBV4-1 and J usage is TRBJ1-4; 8 nucleotides line up with TRBD1. The CDR3 runs to 15 residues. The V gene end was trimmed by 4 bases and the J gene end by 7 bases; junction bases not matched to a gene: 8. Germline CDR1 is MGHRA and CDR2 is YSYEKL. The CDR3 DNA follows: TGCGCCAGCAGCCGAACAGGGGGTTGGGGTGAAAAACTGTTTTTT. Translating it yields CASSRTGGWGEKLFF.

V usage is TRBV20-1 and J usage is TRBJ2-1, with 8 positions matching TRBD1. Trimming removed 6 bases from V and 8 bases from J; junction bases left unmatched: 21. The CDR3 sequence is 17 residues long. CDR1 and CDR2 from the germline V gene are DFQATT and SNEGSKA (reference sequence). The CDR3 sequence: CSADQPGQASVFHEQFF. In nucleotides, the CDR3 is TGCAGTGCCGACCAACCGGGACAGGCTTCGGTATTTCATGAGCAGTTCTTC.

The rearrangement joins TRBV4-3 to TRBJ2-3, with D possibly being TRBD2 (6 bases). Germline V CDR1 and CDR2: LGHNA, YSLEER. The V and J ends lost 5 bases and 6 bases respectively, with 30 bases between them. The CDR3 is 19 amino acids. The CDR3 protein is CASSSSRDSPTPPRDTQYF. The CDR3 DNA is TGCGCCAGCAGCTCTTCGAGGGACTCCCCAACCCCCCCCCGGGATACGCAGTATTTT.

This chain connects TRBV7-6 to TRBJ1-5, with D tentatively TRBD1 (5 bases). CDR1 is SGHVS, CDR2 FNYEAQ, per germline. This CDR3 comprises 14 residues. V lost 5 bases to trimming and J lost 6 bases, with 14 bases between them. CDR3 bases: TGTGCCAGCAGCCCCCGAGAGGGGCTTCAGCCCCAGCATTTT. Its protein is CASSPREGLQPQHF. Filled out from reference TRBV7-6 and TRBJ1-5, the complete variable domain reads GAGVSQSPRYKVTKRGQDVALRCDPISGHVSLYWYRQALGQGPEFLTYFNYEAQQDKSGLPNDRFSAERPEGSISTLTIQRTEQRDSAMYRCASSPREGLQPQHFGDGTRLSIL.

V and J are TRBV5-4 and TRBJ2-7, with 8 bases fitting TRBD1. V was clipped by 4 bases and J by 2 bases; unmatched bases: 5. This CDR3 spans 14 amino acids. Germline CDR1 and CDR2: SGHNT and YYREEE (reference sequence). DNA of the CDR3: TGTGCCAGCAGCGCCGGACAGGGCCCCTACGAGCAGTACTTC. Residues: CASSAGQGPYEQYF.

DNA of the CDR3: TGTGCCAGCAGCCAAGTCCCGGGACTAGTGTACGAGCAGTACTTC. Amino acids: CASSQVPGLVYEQYF. The V call is TRBV4-2, the J call TRBJ2-7, with TRBD2 identical over 8 bases. The trim removed 1 base at V and 4 bases at J, leaving 6 bases unmatched. The CDR3 spans 15 residues. Germline V gene sequence: CDR1 LGHNA, CDR2 YNFKEQ.

The genes are TRBV13 and TRBJ2-7; D could derive from TRBD1 or TRBD2 (7 bases each). The CDR3 length is 15 residues. V lost 1 base to trimming and J lost 3 bases, with 13 bases between them. CDR1 is PRHDT and CDR2 is FYEKMQ in the germline V gene (reference sequence). The CDR3 DNA reads TGTGCCAGCAGCTTAGTGCAGGGGGGGCTCTACGAGCAGTACTTC. Translating it yields CASSLVQGGLYEQYF.